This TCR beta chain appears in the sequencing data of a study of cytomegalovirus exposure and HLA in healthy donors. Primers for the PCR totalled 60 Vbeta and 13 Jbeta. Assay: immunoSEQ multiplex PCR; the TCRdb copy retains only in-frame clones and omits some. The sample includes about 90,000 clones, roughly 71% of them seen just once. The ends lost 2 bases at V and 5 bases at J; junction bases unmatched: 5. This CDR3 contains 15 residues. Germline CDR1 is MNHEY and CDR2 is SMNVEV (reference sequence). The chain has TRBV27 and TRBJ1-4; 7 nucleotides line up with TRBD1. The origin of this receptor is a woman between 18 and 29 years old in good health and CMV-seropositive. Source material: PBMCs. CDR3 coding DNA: TGTGCCAGCAGTTTAAAGGGACAGAGGAATGAAAAACTGTTTTTT. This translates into CASSLKGQRNEKLFF.